The entry below gives a single TCR beta chain sequence along with its context. Its antigen is undetermined. This CDR3 has 15 residues. V was pared by 4 bases and J by 1 base, with 14 bases between. Germline lookup yields CDR1 SGHRS and CDR2 YFSETQ. The data originate from a study of lymphopenia after photon versus proton radiotherapy. Study-wide findings and caveats: Better survival with proton therapy was suggested as possible, not demonstrated.

Clones were read by immunoSEQ multiplex PCR, and TCRdb kept only the in-frame ones, dropping some. The sample contains 65,000 or so clones, 87% of which appear only once. The sample in question was peripheral blood, obtained from a patient treated with proton-based radiotherapy. This chain links TRBV5-1 with TRBJ1-1; D is uncertain. The TCR was taken from a man older than 75 with esophageal cancer. In nucleotides, the CDR3 is TGCGCCAGCAGCCCCCTCAGTATGGGGAACACTGAAGCTTTCTTT. Its protein product is CASSPLSMGNTEAFF.